A selection of T cell receptor beta chains follows, all from one sample in a study of shared clonotypes between healthy human individuals. Libraries were prepared by immunoSEQ multiplex PCR; TCRdb keeps only in-frame clonotypes and omits some of them. The sample contains millions of clones, approximately 95% of which appear only once. Sequencing input: naive CD4+ T cells from PBMCs. Receptors were obtained from a young man in good health. Some clones in this sample may be carry-over from other donors' samples. CDR3s include the opening cysteine and the closing phenylalanine or tryptophan. D genes are given only for firm matches. Size is stated for part of the rows, as once, few or many counts, or as a class when the clone is expanded.

TRBV6-6,TRBJ2-1,once,TRBD1,CASRRQGDNEQFF,TGTGCCAGCAGGAGACAGGGGGATAATGAGCAGTTCTTC
TRBV7-8,TRBJ2-7,NA,TRBD2,CASSQTSVTYEQYF,TGTGCCAGCAGCCAAACTAGCGTGACCTACGAGCAGTACTTC
TRBV4-1,TRBJ1-2,NA,NA,CASSYGQLYGYTF,TGCGCCAGCAGCTACGGACAGCTCTATGGCTACACCTTC
TRBV7-2,TRBJ1-1,once,NA,CASSFEGYTEAFF,TGTGCCAGCAGCTTCGAGGGGTACACTGAAGCTTTCTTT
TRBV4-2,TRBJ1-1,once,NA,CASSRGGNTEAFF,TGTGCCAGCAGCCGAGGGGGGAACACTGAGGCTTTCTTT
TRBV7-9,TRBJ2-7,NA,NA,CASSRGSSYEQYF,TGTGCCAGCAGCCGGGGGAGCTCCTACGAGCAGTACTTC
TRBV5-5,TRBJ2-4,NA,NA,CASSLGTRNIQYF,TGTGCCAGCAGCTTGGGGACGAGAAACATTCAGTACTTC
TRBV18,TRBJ1-3,NA,NA,CASSGGAGGNTIYF,TGTGCCAGCTCCGGAGGGGCCGGTGGAAACACCATATATTTT
TRBV30,TRBJ1-6,NA,NA,CAWMAVRWGNSPLHF,TGTGCCTGGATGGCAGTGAGGTGGGGTAATTCACCCCTCCACTTT
TRBV28,TRBJ2-7,NA,NA,CASLKGGTRGKGQYF,TGTGCCAGTCTTAAAGGAGGGACCCGGGGTAAGGGACAGTACTTC
TRBV6-1,TRBJ2-3,NA,NA,CASKATYQADTQYF,TGTGCCAGCAAAGCCACTTACCAGGCAGATACGCAGTATTTT
TRBV28,TRBJ2-7,NA,TRBD2,CASSQPGLAGEQYF,TGTGCCAGCAGCCAACCGGGACTAGCGGGGGAGCAGTACTTC
TRBV5-1,TRBJ1-1,NA,NA,CASSFLGPTEAFF,TGCGCCAGCAGCTTCCTGGGGCCCACTGAAGCTTTCTTT
TRBV28,TRBJ1-1,NA,NA,CASSLVRNTEAFF,TGTGCCAGCAGTTTGGTTCGGAACACTGAAGCTTTCTTT
TRBV6-1,TRBJ2-7,NA,NA,CASSDRSKFYEQYF,TGTGCCAGCAGTGACAGGAGCAAGTTCTACGAGCAGTACTTC
TRBV7-8,TRBJ1-1,NA,TRBD1,CASSYLGQANTEAFF,TGTGCCAGCAGCTACCTCGGACAGGCGAACACTGAAGCTTTCTTT
TRBV10-3,TRBJ2-1,NA,TRBD2,CAISDRKGLAGSYNEQFF,TGTGCCATCAGTGATAGGAAGGGACTAGCGGGGTCATACAATGAGCAGTTCTTC
TRBV28,TRBJ2-7,NA,TRBD2,CASSLTLSGRRYEQYF,TGTGCCAGCAGTTTAACCCTTAGCGGGAGGAGGTACGAGCAGTACTTC
TRBV9,TRBJ1-1,NA,NA,CASSSTPGMNTEAFF,TGTGCCAGCAGTTCTACTCCGGGGATGAACACTGAAGCTTTCTTT
TRBV4-1,TRBJ2-4,NA,NA,CASSQDSQVIQYF,TGCGCCAGCAGCCAAGATAGCCAGGTCATTCAGTACTTC
TRBV11-3,TRBJ2-2,NA,NA,CASSDGRLNTGELFF,TGTGCCAGCAGCGACGGACGGTTGAACACCGGGGAGCTGTTTTTT
TRBV6-6,TRBJ2-7,NA,NA,CASKGGAGGSYEQYF,TGTGCCAGCAAGGGGGGGGCTGGCGGGAGCTACGAGCAGTACTTC
TRBV30,TRBJ2-3,NA,NA,CAWGGQGLDTQYF,TGTGCCTGGGGGGGGCAGGGCCTGGATACGCAGTATTTT
TRBV11-2,TRBJ2-7,NA,TRBD2,CASSPQGLAGVYEQYF,TGTGCCAGCAGCCCTCAGGGACTAGCGGGAGTTTACGAGCAGTACTTC
TRBV5-5,TRBJ2-5,NA,NA,CASSRVLAETQYF,TGTGCCAGCAGCCGGGTTCTAGCCGAGACCCAGTACTTC
TRBV27,TRBJ2-7,NA,NA,CASSPTVTYSYEQYF,TGTGCCAGCAGTCCAACAGTTACGTACTCCTACGAGCAGTACTTC
TRBV18,TRBJ2-7,NA,TRBD2,CASSPAGGREQYF,TGTGCCAGCTCACCGGCGGGAGGGAGGGAGCAGTACTTC
TRBV5-8,TRBJ1-2,NA,NA,CASSLPQRANYGYTF,TGTGCCAGCAGCTTGCCGCAGCGAGCTAACTATGGCTACACCTTC
TRBV5-1,TRBJ1-3,NA,NA,CASSLQDSRLSGNTIYF,TGCGCCAGCAGCCTACAGGACAGCCGCCTCTCGGGAAACACCATATATTTT